This T cell receptor (beta chain) was recorded in a study of cytomegalovirus exposure and HLA in healthy donors. Study-level points and caveats: Segments of the TCR beta V type were, in most cases, productive about 90% or about 30% of the time in an earlier analysis. Equally common other TCR beta chains were less clonally expanded than HLA-associated ones, a later analysis found. No immune exposure information besides CMV serostatus was available.

To note about this clone: Its antigen is unknown.

With 60 Vbeta and 13 Jbeta primers, the PCR was carried out. The data were produced by immunoSEQ multiplex PCR, yet TCRdb's version contains in-frame clones alone and is incomplete. The sample lists around 230,000 clones, roughly 84% occurring once. Sequencing was carried out using PBMCs. The sequence was obtained from a girl between 2 and 10 years old in good health and CMV-seronegative.

The CDR3 DNA is TGTGCCAGCAGTTGGACTAGCGTAACCGGGGAGCTGTTTTTT. Protein product: CASSWTSVTGELFF. The chain joins TRBV7-2 to TRBJ2-2; 9 bases are shared with TRBD2. The CDR3 length is 14 residues. Looked up from germline, CDR1 is SGHTA and CDR2 is FQGNSA. The V and J ends lost 6 bases and 5 bases, in that order; junction bases with no gene match: 4.